This TCR beta chain came from a study of T cell responses to AZD1222 COVID-19 vaccine. The germline gives CDR1 SGHRS, CDR2 YFSETQ. Between the trimmed V and J ends, which lost 3 bases and 4 bases, there was a span of 10 bases. CDR3 length: 13 residues. A remark on this clone: Its antigen is still unknown.

Some clones are missing from TCRdb's copy, which holds only in-frame ones; the method was immunoSEQ multiplex PCR. The sample has approximately 99,000 clones, roughly 87% seen once; the top ten hold roughly 3%. Study outcomes and limitations: Repertoires were sampled only after the peak T cell response.

The V and J genes are TRBV5-1 and TRBJ1-1; the D gene is possibly TRBD1 (6 bases). This material consisted of peripheral blood, taken on day 0 of MenACWY control vaccination. This sequence originates from an adult in good health. The CDR3 reads CASSSVQGTEAFF. The CDR3 coding sequence is TGCGCCAGCAGCTCGGTACAGGGCACTGAAGCTTTCTTT.